The 21 T cell receptor delta chains reported below all come from one sample, sequenced in a study of gamma-delta chains in newborns, infants, children. TCRdb used CATT to re-call clones from the reads. This table has some 4,000 delta-chain clones, around 0.6% appearing once. Sequenced: blood. The source is a child who was a newborn, infant or young child, either healthy, febrile or measles-vaccinated (not recorded which).

This chain links TRDV2 with TRDJ2, with TRDD3 matching over 10 bases. TCRdb offers no J gene call, so here the DNA was matched to germline to obtain one. Losses at the gene ends were 0 bases for V and 0 bases for J; bases not matched to a gene: 0. The CDR3 spans 16 residues. Germline V lookup: CDR1 GEAIGNYY, CDR2 EKD. CDR3 residues: CACDTGGYALTAQLFF. The CDR3 DNA sequence: TGTGCCTGTGACACCGGGGGATACGCTTTGACAGCACAACTCTTCTTT.

This clone appeared a few times. TCRdb shows a much larger clone's protein in place of this DNA's translation, and the two differ at residue 3, likely through a read error; the protein shown is translated from the DNA. The V and J genes are TRDV2 and TRDJ2, with 9 nucleotides matching TRDD3. The germline CDR1 and CDR2 sequences are GEAIGNYY and EKD. CDR3 size: 15 residues. CDR3 coding DNA: TGTGCCCGTGACATACTGGGGGACCTGACAGCACAACTCTTCTTT. Protein: CARDILGDLTAQLFF.

A few counts support this clone. The translation of this DNA and the TCRdb protein of a much larger clone differ at residue 14, probably owing to a read error; the protein shown here is translated from the DNA. V usage is TRDV2 and J usage is TRDJ1; possibly TRDD3 for D (6 bases). The CDR3 loop spans 15 amino acids. The germline V gene encodes CDR1 GEAIGNYY and CDR2 EKD. CDR3 sequence: CACDTVALGFDKLTF. The CDR3 DNA is TGTGCCTGTGACACCGTCGCACTGGGCTTCGATAAACTCACCTTT.

This clone was seen more than once but under ten times. TCRdb records a much larger clone's protein for this DNA, with a difference at residue 5 that likely arises from a read error; the protein given is the translation of the DNA. The chain couples TRDV2 to TRDJ3; 9 positions match TRDD3. CDR1 and CDR2 (germline): GEAIGNYY, EKD. The CDR3 totals 20 residues. Germline trimming cut 3 bases from V and 0 bases from J; bases unmatched to any gene: 11. The CDR3 protein is CACDHVLGDISSWDTRQMFF. The CDR3 DNA follows: TGTGCCTGTGACCATGTACTGGGGGACATTAGCTCCTGGGACACCCGACAGATGTTTTTC.

This clone was observed a handful of times. The protein that TCRdb holds for this DNA derives from a much larger clone and differs from the translated DNA at residue 10, which likely indicates a read error; the protein shown here is translated from the DNA. At the DNA level, this CDR3 is encoded by other sequences in the same sample as well. V gene TRDV2 combines with J gene TRDJ3; TRDD3 aligns across 12 bases. The germline V gene encodes CDR1 GEAIGNYY and CDR2 EKD. The CDR3 runs to 16 residues. The CDR3 nucleotides are TGTGCCTGTGATACTGGGGGATACTGGGGCACCCGACAGATGTTTTTC. Amino acids: CACDTGGYWGTRQMFF.

This clone has just a few counts. This probably arose from a read error, given a far larger clone one base away. The sample contains more than one DNA sequence encoding this CDR3. The J gene is TRDJ3, the V gene TRDV2; TRDD3 matches at 9 bases. CDR3 length: 17 residues. Looked up from germline, CDR1 is GEAIGNYY and CDR2 is EKD. CDR3 in amino acids: CACDYWGSSWDTRQMFF. For the CDR3, the DNA is TGTGCCTGTGACTACTGGGGGAGCTCCTGGGACACCCGGCAGATGTTTTTC.

Worth noting for this clone: The protein held in TCRdb is that of a much larger clone and does not match this DNA's translation at residue 15, likely because of a read error; the protein shown is translated from the DNA. This chain uses TRDV2 with TRDJ3; 13 nucleotides match TRDD3. CDR3 size: 19 residues. Germline lookup yields CDR1 GEAIGNYY and CDR2 EKD. This chain's CDR3 is CACDILGDTNSWDTQQMFF. The CDR3 nucleotides read TGTGCCTGTGACATACTGGGGGATACGAACTCCTGGGACACCCAACAGATGTTTTTC.

As for this clone: Being one base from a much bigger clone, this may be a read error. The same CDR3 can be traced to other DNA sequences in this sample. The chain couples TRDV2 to TRDJ3; a possible D gene is TRDD3 (6 bases). CDR1 and CDR2 (germline): GEAIGNYY, EKD. The CDR3 length is 17 residues. CDR3 DNA sequence: TGCGCCTGTGACACCTGGGGACCCTCCTGGGACACCCGACAGATGTTTTTC. It is translated as CACDTWGPSWDTRQMFF.

This clone has just a few counts. Translating the DNA gives a protein that differs from the TCRdb entry at residue 10; the protein shown here is that DNA translation. This chain connects TRDV3 to TRDJ1, with a possible D match to TRDD2 (6 bases). Germline V gene sequence: CDR1 TVYSNPD, CDR2 GDNSRS (reference sequence). V was pared by 3 bases and J by 0 bases, with 23 bases between. This CDR3 is 17 amino acids long. Here the CDR3 DNA reads TGTGCCTTGGGTCCTACACCCCTGTCCCGGTACACCGATAAACTCATCTTT. The encoded protein is CALGPTPLSRYTDKLIF.

This clone is labeled medium-sized. V is TRDV2 and J is TRDJ3; 13 nucleotides align to TRDD3. CDR1 is GEAIGNYY and CDR2 is EKD in the germline V gene. After removal of 1 base from V and 0 bases from J, the junction contained 8 bases not matched to a gene. This CDR3 is 21 amino acids long. The CDR3 region has the DNA TGTGCCTGTGACACGAAACTGGGGGATACGGGGAGCTCCTGGGACACCCGACAGATGTTTTTC. Translated: CACDTKLGDTGSSWDTRQMFF.

As concerns this clone: The protein given by TCRdb reflects a much larger clone and differs at residue 11 from this DNA's translation, likely from a read error; the protein shown is the DNA's translation. The chain joins TRDV2 to TRDJ2; 9 nucleotides match TRDD3. Germline V gene sequence: CDR1 GEAIGNYY, CDR2 EKD. This CDR3 comprises 14 residues. The CDR3 is CACDILGETARLFF. CDR3 DNA sequence: TGTGCCTGTGACATACTGGGGGAGACAGCACGACTCTTCTTT.

Comments on this clone: Given a far larger clone just one base away, this is likely a sequencing read error. This same CDR3 is encoded by further DNA sequences in the sample. The chain couples TRDV2 to TRDJ3; possibly TRDD3 for D (5 bases). Germline-derived CDR1 and CDR2 are GEAIGNYY and EKD. The CDR3 sequence is 15 residues long. CDR3 loop: CACTRGPWDTRQMFF. CDR3 nucleotides: TGTGCCTGTACCCGCGGGCCCTGGGACACTCGACAGATGTTTTTC.

A remark on this clone: The protein in TCRdb stems from a much larger clone and differs at residue 4 from this DNA's translation, likely a read error; here the protein is translated from the DNA. V usage is TRDV2 and J usage is TRDJ3, with 8 bases lining up with TRDD3. Germline V gene lookup returns CDR1 GEAIGNYY and CDR2 EKD. The CDR3 contains 17 residues. CDR3 protein: CACGTVGGYWDTRQMFF. The CDR3 coding sequence is TGTGCCTGTGGCACCGTGGGGGGATACTGGGACACCCGACAGATGTTTTTC.

This clone was seen more than once but under ten times. The translation of this DNA and the TCRdb protein of a much larger clone differ at residue 11, probably owing to a read error; the protein shown here is translated from the DNA. V and J are TRDV2 and TRDJ3; TRDD3 agrees at 11 bases. V shed 1 base and J 0 bases; nucleotides not matched to a gene: 7. CDR1 is GEAIGNYY and CDR2 is EKD in the germline V gene. The length of the CDR3 is 20 residues. In DNA, the CDR3 is TGTGCCTGTGACACTGGGGGATACGTGCCGACCTCCTGGGACACCCGACAGATGTTTTTC. It yields the protein CACDTGGYVPTSWDTRQMFF.

Concerning this clone: A far larger clone lies a single base away; this is likely a read error. Other DNA sequences in the same sample also yield this CDR3. V is TRDV2 and J is TRDJ2; 11 bases match TRDD3. The CDR3 contains 16 residues. V lost 7 bases and J lost 0; bases outside the gene matches: 6. Germline V gives CDR1 GEAIGNYY, CDR2 EKD. Written as DNA, the CDR3 is TGTGCCTGCGACGTACTGGGGGATACTTTGACAGCACAACTCTTCTTT. Its protein product is CACDVLGDTLTAQLFF.

Notes on this clone: TCRdb has a much larger clone's protein, which differs at residue 8 from the translation of this DNA, likely because of a read error; what is shown is the protein translated from the DNA. This sequence joins TRDV2 and TRDJ2; D possibly corresponds to TRDD3 (6 bases). Trimming stripped 3 bases from V and 2 bases from J, with 21 bases between. The V gene's germline CDR1 is GEAIGNYY and CDR2 EKD. There are 18 residues in the CDR3. As DNA, the CDR3 is TGTGCCTGTGACCCGGTACTGGAGGATACTCCCTTGACAGCACAACTCTTCTTT. Protein sequence: CACDPVLEDTPLTAQLFF.

Concerning this clone itself: The TCRdb protein comes from a much larger clone and disagrees with this DNA's translation at residue 5, likely due to a read error; the protein given here is derived from the DNA. The chain is built from TRDV2 and TRDJ1; 8 nucleotides match TRDD3. The CDR3 has 14 residues. CDR1 is GEAIGNYY and CDR2 is EKD in the germline V gene. Unmatched junction bases numbered 4, after V lost 3 bases and J lost 2 bases. The CDR3 nucleotides read TGTGCCTGTGACTCTGGGGGACGTACCGATAAACTCATCTTT. This gives the protein CACDSGGRTDKLIF.

This clone was counted a few times. Translating this DNA gives a protein that differs at residue 3 from the TCRdb one, which belongs to a much larger clone; a read error is likely, and the protein shown is this translation. The chain is built from TRDV2 and TRDJ1; TRDD3 agrees at 11 bases. Looked up from germline, CDR1 is GEAIGNYY and CDR2 is EKD. This CDR3 region has 13 residues. The CDR3 coding sequence is TGTGCCCGTGACACTGGGGGATACGATAAACTCATCTTT. Protein sequence: CARDTGGYDKLIF.

Details on this clone: TCRdb records a much larger clone's protein for this DNA, with a difference at residue 9 that likely arises from a read error; the protein given is the translation of the DNA. The chain employs TRDV2 and TRDJ1; TRDD3 matches at 7 bases. This CDR3 contains 15 residues. V shed 1 base and J 8 bases; nucleotides not matched to a gene: 12. Germline CDR1 GEAIGNYY, CDR2 EKD. CDR3 residues: CACDTGSLWDTKLIF. In DNA form, the CDR3 reads TGTGCCTGTGACACGGGAAGTCTGTGGGATACAAAACTCATCTTT.

This clone is categorized as large. Additional DNA sequences in this sample encode the identical CDR3. The chain links TRDV2 to TRDJ2, with D possibly TRDD3 on 6 matching bases. Germline values: CDR1 GEAIGNYY, CDR2 EKD. The germline V and J ends were trimmed by 0 bases and 5 bases, with 15 bases remaining between them. This CDR3 contains 16 residues. The CDR3 DNA follows: TGTGCCTGTGACACCGTCGGGGATGTAGGTACAGCACAACTCTTCTTT. Protein product: CACDTVGDVGTAQLFF.

Details on this clone: Being one base from a much bigger clone, this may be a read error. This same CDR3 is encoded by further DNA sequences in the sample. The chain links TRDV3 to TRDJ3; 12 positions agree with TRDD3. The junction had 7 bases not matched to a gene; V was cut back by 2 bases and J by 2 bases. The length of the CDR3 is 18 residues. The germline CDR1 and CDR2 sequences are TVYSNPD and GDNSRS (reference sequence). The chain's CDR3 is CAFCTGGYKAWDTRQMFF. The CDR3 region has the DNA TGTGCCTTTTGCACTGGGGGATACAAGGCCTGGGACACCCGACAGATGTTTTTC. The full variable domain, rest sourced from reference TRDV3 and TRDJ3, is CDKVTQSSPDQTVASGSEVVLLCTYDTVYSNPDLFWYRIRPDYSFQFVFYGDNSRSEGADFTQGRFSVKHILTQKAFHLVISPVRTEDSATYYCAFCTGGYKAWDTRQMFFGTGIKLFVEP.